This T cell receptor (beta chain) is drawn from a study of Graves' ophthalmopathy and Graves' hyperthyroidism. There are many counts of this clonotype. Scientists amplified the TCR beta CDR3 regions from RNA transcripts. In the first round, RT-PCR was carried out with HTBI primers, and a multiplex PCR formed the second round. MiXCR was run by TCRdb on the multiplex PCR reads, yielding one entry per CDR3 protein. Found here are some 520,000 distinct CDR3 sequences, around an eighth of them singletons; the top ten hold around 9.8%. The CDR3 has 12 amino acids. Deletions cut 6 bases from V and 7 bases from J, with 13 bases between. CDR1 MDHEN and CDR2 SYDVKM come from the germline V gene. If patients had other autoimmune diseases, uncontrolled infections, pregnancy or lactation, they were excluded.

The genes are TRBV28 and TRBJ2-7; the D gene is possibly TRBD1 (5 bases). Input material: blood. This receptor was identified in a woman aged 25 to 39 with Graves' ophthalmopathy. The CDR3 bases are TGTGCCAGCAGGTCCAGGGTGGGAGAGCAGTACTTC. This gives the protein CASRSRVGEQYF.